This TCR beta chain was retrieved from a study of identical twins. cDNA molecules carried unique molecular identifiers, and template switching added a universal primer site. TCRdb called the 5' RACE reads again in MiXCR, with one record for every CDR3 protein. In the table there are 450,000 or so distinct CDR3 sequences, 14% of which are singletons. The germline CDR1 and CDR2 sequences are SGHRS and YFSETQ. The V gene lost 0 bases and the J gene lost 5 bases, with 6 bases spanning the gap. This CDR3 has 12 amino acids. Only a few counts were recorded for this clonotype. The sample also formed part of further work on yellow fever vaccine responses in identical twins.

The sample was CD4+ T cells sorted from blood. The TCR sequence derives from a woman aged 18 to 35 in good health. The rearrangement joins TRBV5-1 to TRBJ2-7, with D uncertain. The chain's CDR3 is CASSLGPNEQYF. As DNA, the CDR3 is TGCGCCAGCAGCTTGGGACCGAACGAGCAGTACTTC.